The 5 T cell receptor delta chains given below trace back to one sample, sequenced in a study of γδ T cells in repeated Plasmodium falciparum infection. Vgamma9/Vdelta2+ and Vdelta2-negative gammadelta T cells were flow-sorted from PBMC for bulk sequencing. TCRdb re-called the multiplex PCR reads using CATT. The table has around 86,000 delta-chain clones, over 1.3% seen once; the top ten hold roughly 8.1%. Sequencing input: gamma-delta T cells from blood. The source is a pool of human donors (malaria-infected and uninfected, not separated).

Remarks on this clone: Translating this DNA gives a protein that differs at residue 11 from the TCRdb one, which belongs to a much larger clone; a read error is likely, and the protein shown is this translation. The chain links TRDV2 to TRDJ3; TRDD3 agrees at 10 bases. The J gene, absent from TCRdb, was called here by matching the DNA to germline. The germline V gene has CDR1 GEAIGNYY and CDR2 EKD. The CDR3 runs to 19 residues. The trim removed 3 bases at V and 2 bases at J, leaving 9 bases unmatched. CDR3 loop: CACDATGGLSPWDTRQMFF. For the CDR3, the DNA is TGTGCCTGTGACGCTACTGGGGGATTGAGCCCCTGGGACACCCGACAGATGTTTTTC.

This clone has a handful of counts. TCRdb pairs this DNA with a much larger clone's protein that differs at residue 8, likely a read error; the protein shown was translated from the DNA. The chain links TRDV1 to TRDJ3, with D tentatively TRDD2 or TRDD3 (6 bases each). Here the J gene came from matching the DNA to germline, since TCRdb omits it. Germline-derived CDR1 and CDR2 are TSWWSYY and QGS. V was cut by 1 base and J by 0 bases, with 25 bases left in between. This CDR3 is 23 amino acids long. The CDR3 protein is CALGERVPPTVGASSWDTRQMFF. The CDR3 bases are TGTGCTCTTGGGGAACGGGTACCTCCTACGGTGGGGGCCAGCTCCTGGGACACCCGACAGATGTTTTTC.

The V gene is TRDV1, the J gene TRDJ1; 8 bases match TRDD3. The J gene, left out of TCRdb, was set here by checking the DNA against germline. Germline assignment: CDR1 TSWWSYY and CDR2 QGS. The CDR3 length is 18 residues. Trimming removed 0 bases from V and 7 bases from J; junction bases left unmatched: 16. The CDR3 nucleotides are TGTGCTCTTGGGGAACTAACGTGGCAGTACTGGGGGGGGGGTAAACTCATCTTT. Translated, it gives CALGELTWQYWGGGKLIF.

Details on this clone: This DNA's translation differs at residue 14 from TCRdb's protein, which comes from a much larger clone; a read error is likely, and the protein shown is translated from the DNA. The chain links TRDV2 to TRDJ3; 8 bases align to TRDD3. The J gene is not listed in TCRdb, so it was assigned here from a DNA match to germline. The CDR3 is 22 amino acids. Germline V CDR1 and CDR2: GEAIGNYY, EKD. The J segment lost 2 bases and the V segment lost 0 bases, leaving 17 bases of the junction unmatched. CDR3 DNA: TGTGCCTGTGACACCGGATTTGGTACTGGGGGGAAAAGCCCCTGGGACACCCGACAGATGTTTTTC. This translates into CACDTGFGTGGKSPWDTRQMFF.

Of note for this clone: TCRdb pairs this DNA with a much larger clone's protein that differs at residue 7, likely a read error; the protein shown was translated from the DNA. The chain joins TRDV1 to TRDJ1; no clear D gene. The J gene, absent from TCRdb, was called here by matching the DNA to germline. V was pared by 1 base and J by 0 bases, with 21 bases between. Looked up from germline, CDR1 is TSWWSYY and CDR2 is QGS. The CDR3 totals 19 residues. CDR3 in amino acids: CALGERLTLTLVYTDKLIF. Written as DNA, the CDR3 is TGTGCTCTTGGGGAACGACTTACTCTAACCCTCGTGTACACCGATAAACTCATCTTT.